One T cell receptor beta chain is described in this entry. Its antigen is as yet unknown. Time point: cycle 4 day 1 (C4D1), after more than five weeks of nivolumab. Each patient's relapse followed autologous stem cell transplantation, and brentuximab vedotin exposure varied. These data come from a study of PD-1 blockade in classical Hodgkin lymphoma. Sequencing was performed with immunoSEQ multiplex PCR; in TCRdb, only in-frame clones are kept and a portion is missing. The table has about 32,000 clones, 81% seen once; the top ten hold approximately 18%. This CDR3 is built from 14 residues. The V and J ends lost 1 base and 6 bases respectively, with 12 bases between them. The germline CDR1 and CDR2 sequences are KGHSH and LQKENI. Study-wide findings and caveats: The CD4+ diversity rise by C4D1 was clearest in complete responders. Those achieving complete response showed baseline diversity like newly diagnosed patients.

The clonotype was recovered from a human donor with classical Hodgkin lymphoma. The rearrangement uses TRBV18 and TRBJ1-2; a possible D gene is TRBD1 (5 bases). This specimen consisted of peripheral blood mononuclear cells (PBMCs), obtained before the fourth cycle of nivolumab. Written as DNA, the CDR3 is TGTGCCAGCTCACCACGGACGGAAGGGGATGGCTACACCTTC. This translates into CASSPRTEGDGYTF.